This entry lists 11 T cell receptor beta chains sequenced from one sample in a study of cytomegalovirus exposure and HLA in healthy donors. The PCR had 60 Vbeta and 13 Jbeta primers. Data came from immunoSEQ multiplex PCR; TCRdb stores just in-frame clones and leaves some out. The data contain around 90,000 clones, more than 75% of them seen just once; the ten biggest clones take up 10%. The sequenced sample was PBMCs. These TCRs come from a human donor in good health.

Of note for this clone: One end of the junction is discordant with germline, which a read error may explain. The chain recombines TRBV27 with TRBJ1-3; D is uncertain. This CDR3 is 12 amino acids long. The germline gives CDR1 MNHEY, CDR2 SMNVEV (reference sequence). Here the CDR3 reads CASGFTGNTIYF. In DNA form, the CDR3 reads TGTGCCAGCGGTTTTACTGGAAACACCATATATTTT.

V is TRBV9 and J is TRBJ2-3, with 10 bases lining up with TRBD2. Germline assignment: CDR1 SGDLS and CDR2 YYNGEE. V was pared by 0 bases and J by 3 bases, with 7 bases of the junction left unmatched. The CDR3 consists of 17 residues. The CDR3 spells CASSVVAGLAVTDTQYF. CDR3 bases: TGTGCCAGCAGCGTAGTTGCCGGACTAGCGGTTACAGATACGCAGTATTTT.

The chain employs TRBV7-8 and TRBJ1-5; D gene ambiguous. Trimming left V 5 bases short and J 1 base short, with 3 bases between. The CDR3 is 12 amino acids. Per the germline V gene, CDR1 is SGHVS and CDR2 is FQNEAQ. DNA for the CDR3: TGTGCCAGCAGCCTAAGCAATCAGCCCCAGCATTTT. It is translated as CASSLSNQPQHF.

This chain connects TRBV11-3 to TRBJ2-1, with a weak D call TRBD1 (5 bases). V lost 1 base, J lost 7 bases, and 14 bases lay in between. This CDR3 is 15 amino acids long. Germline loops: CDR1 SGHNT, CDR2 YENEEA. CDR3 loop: CASSLVSAGQNEQFF. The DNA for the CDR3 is TGTGCCAGCAGCTTAGTTTCTGCAGGGCAGAATGAGCAGTTCTTC.

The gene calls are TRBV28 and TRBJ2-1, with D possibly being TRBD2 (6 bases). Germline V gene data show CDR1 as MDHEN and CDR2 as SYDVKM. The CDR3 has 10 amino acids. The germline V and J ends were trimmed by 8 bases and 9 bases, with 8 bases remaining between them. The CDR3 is CASGRFEQFF. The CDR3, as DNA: TGTGCCAGCGGGAGGTTTGAGCAGTTCTTC.

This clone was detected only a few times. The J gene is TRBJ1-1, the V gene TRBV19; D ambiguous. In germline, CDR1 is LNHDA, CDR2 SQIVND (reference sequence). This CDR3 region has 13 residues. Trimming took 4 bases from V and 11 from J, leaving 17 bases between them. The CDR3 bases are TGTGCCAGTAGTAGCACAGACGGACTCCATGCTTTCTTT. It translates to CASSSTDGLHAFF.

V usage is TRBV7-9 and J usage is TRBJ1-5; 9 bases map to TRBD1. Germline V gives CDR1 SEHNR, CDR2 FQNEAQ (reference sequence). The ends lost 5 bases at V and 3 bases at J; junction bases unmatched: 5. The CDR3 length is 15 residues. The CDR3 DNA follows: TGTGCCAGCAGCCCCGGGACAGGGCCCAATCAGCCCCAGCATTTT. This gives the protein CASSPGTGPNQPQHF.

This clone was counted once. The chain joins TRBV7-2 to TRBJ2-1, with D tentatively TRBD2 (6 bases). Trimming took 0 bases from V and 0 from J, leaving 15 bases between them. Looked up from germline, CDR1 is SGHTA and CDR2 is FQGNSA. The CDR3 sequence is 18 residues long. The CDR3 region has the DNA TGTGCCAGCAGCTTAGCGGGTGGTGGCGGGGCCTCCTACAATGAGCAGTTCTTC. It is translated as CASSLAGGGGASYNEQFF.

CDR3 sequence reads: CASSSETGGSYEQYF. For the CDR3, the DNA is TGTGCCAGCAGCAGCGAAACAGGGGGGAGCTACGAGCAGTACTTC. The rearrangement joins TRBV7-3 to TRBJ2-7; 8 nucleotides line up with TRBD1. V lost 5 bases, J lost 3 bases, and 9 bases stayed unmatched. CDR1 and CDR2 (germline): SGHTA, FQGTGA. The CDR3 loop spans 15 amino acids.

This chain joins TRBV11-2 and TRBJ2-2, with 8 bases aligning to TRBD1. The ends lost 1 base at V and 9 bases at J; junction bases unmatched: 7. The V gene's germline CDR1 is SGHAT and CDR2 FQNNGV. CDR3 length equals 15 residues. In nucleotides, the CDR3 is TGTGCCAGCAGCTTAGCAACAGGGGGTTTCCGGGAGCTGTTTTTT. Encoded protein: CASSLATGGFRELFF.

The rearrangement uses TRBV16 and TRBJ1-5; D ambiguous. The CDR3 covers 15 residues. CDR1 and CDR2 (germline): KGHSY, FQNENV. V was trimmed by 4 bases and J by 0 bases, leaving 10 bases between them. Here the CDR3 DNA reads TGTGCCAGCAGCCCGGGAAAGCATAGCAATCAGCCCCAGCATTTT. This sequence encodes CASSPGKHSNQPQHF.